The next 24 T cell receptor beta chains were all read from a single sample in a study of blood T cell repertoires in COVID-19. The assay was immunoSEQ multiplex PCR, and TCRdb's table has in-frame clones only and misses some. The table lists some 300,000 clones, roughly 86% of them singletons, with roughly 2.8% in the top ten. Sample: PBMCs or T cells enriched from blood (not recorded which). The source of these receptors is a woman in her 50s who had been exposed to COVID-19.

The chain combines TRBV28 with TRBJ2-7; D remains ambiguous. This CDR3 region has 13 residues. CDR1 and CDR2 (germline): MDHEN, SYDVKM. V dropped 7 bases and J dropped 3 bases, with 13 bases sitting between them. The chain's CDR3 is CASNPRVFYEQYF. The DNA of the CDR3 is TGTGCCAGCAATCCACGAGTCTTCTACGAGCAGTACTTC.

The rearrangement links TRBV19 to TRBJ2-5; D might be TRBD2 (5 bases). This CDR3 has 15 residues. Trimming cost V 2 bases and J 5 bases, with 15 bases left between them. Germline loops: CDR1 LNHDA, CDR2 SQIVND (reference sequence). As DNA, the CDR3 is TGTGCCAGTAGTATATCCCCTCGGGGAAGGGAGACCCAGTACTTC. Its translation is CASSISPRGRETQYF.

The chain is built from TRBV19 and TRBJ2-3; D unresolved. Trimming shortened V by 3 bases and J by 6 bases, and 10 bases separated the two germline ends. The CDR3 is 13 amino acids. Per the germline V gene, CDR1 is LNHDA and CDR2 is SQIVND (reference sequence). CDR3 residues: CASSIARMDTQYF. The CDR3 nucleotides are TGTGCCAGTAGTATTGCGAGGATGGATACGCAGTATTTT.

This clone has just one count. The chain uses TRBV29-1 and TRBJ2-5; maybe TRBD2 (6 bases). V dropped 7 bases and J dropped 4 bases, with 16 bases sitting between them. Germline CDR1 and CDR2: SQVTM and ANQGSEA. There are 13 residues in the CDR3. DNA of the CDR3: TGCAGCGGTCGGGACGGGGGAGGAGAGACCCAGTACTTC. It codes for CSGRDGGGETQYF.

This chain links TRBV4-1 with TRBJ1-2, with D unclear. Trimming cost V 0 bases and J 4 bases, with 12 bases left between them. CDR1 is MGHRA and CDR2 is YSYEKL in the germline V gene. There are 15 residues in the CDR3. CDR3 in amino acids: CASSQDGSDPYGYTF. The CDR3 region has the DNA TGCGCCAGCAGCCAAGATGGCTCCGATCCCTATGGCTACACCTTC.

V usage is TRBV6-5 and J usage is TRBJ2-7; 7 nucleotides align to TRBD1. The CDR3 covers 15 residues. J lost 2 bases, V lost 0 bases, and 4 bases had no gene match. CDR1 is MNHEY, CDR2 SVGAGI, per germline. Written as DNA, the CDR3 is TGTGCCAGCAGTTACTCGACAGGGAACACCTACGAGCAGTACTTC. It specifies CASSYSTGNTYEQYF.

The V and J genes are TRBV4-1 and TRBJ1-5; 10 bases match TRBD1. The CDR3 sequence is 17 residues long. Germline loops: CDR1 MGHRA, CDR2 YSYEKL. V lost 0 bases, J lost 6 bases, and 8 bases stayed unmatched. CDR3 protein: CASSQESGTGVFQPQHF. The CDR3 DNA follows: TGCGCCAGCAGCCAAGAGTCCGGGACAGGGGTGTTTCAGCCCCAGCATTTT.

The chain links TRBV27 to TRBJ2-5, with 10 bases aligning to TRBD2. CDR1 is MNHEY, CDR2 SMNVEV, per germline (reference sequence). V lost 10 bases, J lost 3 bases, and 5 bases stayed unmatched. The CDR3 contains 13 residues. DNA for the CDR3: TGTGCCACCAGGACTAGCGGTGAAGAGACCCAGTACTTC. It is translated as CATRTSGEETQYF.

The chain has TRBV6-5 and TRBJ2-5; 7 bases align to TRBD2. Looked up from germline, CDR1 is MNHEY and CDR2 is SVGAGI. J was trimmed by 2 bases and V by 6 bases; bases with no gene match: 6. The CDR3 length is 14 residues. CDR3 sequence: CASSPGGLQETQYF. The CDR3 nucleotides are TGTGCCAGCAGCCCGGGGGGTTTGCAAGAGACCCAGTACTTC.

A note on this clone: The same CDR3 arises from other DNA sequences in this sample as well. The V gene is TRBV6-1, the J gene TRBJ1-2; tentatively, D is TRBD1 (5 bases). Germline V gene lookup returns CDR1 MNHNS and CDR2 SASEGT. V lost 0 bases, J lost 4 bases, and 12 bases lay in between. The CDR3 spans 15 residues. The chain's CDR3 is CASSEAAGTSYGYTF. Written as DNA, the CDR3 is TGTGCCAGCAGTGAAGCGGCCGGGACTAGCTATGGCTACACCTTC.

This chain joins TRBV14 and TRBJ1-1, with 8 nucleotides matching TRBD1. With 1 base clipped from V and 0 bases from J, the junction kept 13 bases outside the gene matches. CDR3 length: 19 amino acids. Germline V CDR1 and CDR2: SGHDN, FVKESK. CDR3 sequence reads: CASSQGQTGVLSMNTEAFF. Here the CDR3 DNA reads TGTGCCAGCAGCCAAGGACAGACAGGGGTCCTTTCAATGAACACTGAAGCTTTCTTT.

This clone was counted ten times or more. The V gene is TRBV7-2, the J gene TRBJ1-6; possible D gene TRBD1, 5 bases. The CDR3 is 16 residues long. Germline V lookup: CDR1 SGHTA, CDR2 FQGNSA. Trimming pared 1 base from V and 2 bases from J, leaving 9 bases between. In DNA form, the CDR3 reads TGTGCCAGCAGCTTAGTCGCAGGGACCTATAATTCACCCCTCCACTTT. The encoded protein is CASSLVAGTYNSPLHF.

The chain uses TRBV19 and TRBJ1-2; TRBD1 agrees at 7 bases. CDR1 is LNHDA and CDR2 is SQIVND in the germline V gene (reference sequence). The CDR3 loop spans 16 amino acids. The ends lost 3 bases at V and 0 bases at J; junction bases unmatched: 7. CDR3 in amino acids: CASSILSGGANYGYTF. CDR3 in DNA: TGTGCCAGTAGTATTCTCTCAGGGGGAGCTAACTATGGCTACACCTTC.

This chain links TRBV19 with TRBJ2-3, with D perhaps TRBD1 (6 bases). Germline V gene lookup returns CDR1 LNHDA and CDR2 SQIVND (reference sequence). The CDR3 is 15 amino acids. V lost 6 bases and J 2 bases, leaving 15 bases between the germline ends. The CDR3 DNA sequence: TGTGCCAGTAGATCACAGGGAATCCTCACAGATACGCAGTATTTT. This sequence encodes CASRSQGILTDTQYF.

This clone was detected once. V usage is TRBV6-4 and J usage is TRBJ2-3; tentatively, D is TRBD2 (5 bases). From germline, CDR1 is MRHNA and CDR2 SNTAGT. The CDR3 is 15 amino acids. The V and J ends lost 3 bases and 1 base respectively, with 11 bases between them. CDR3 residues: CASSDPRVGTDTQYF. CDR3 bases: TGTGCCAGCAGTGATCCGAGGGTGGGCACAGATACGCAGTATTTT.

V usage is TRBV29-1 and J usage is TRBJ2-5; possibly TRBD2 for D (5 bases). Deletions cut 3 bases from V and 1 base from J, with 12 bases between. Germline CDR1 is SQVTM and CDR2 is ANQGSEA. CDR3 length: 14 residues. The CDR3 spells CSVDLGVSQETQYF. CDR3 bases: TGCAGCGTTGACCTCGGGGTAAGCCAAGAGACCCAGTACTTC.

The chain has TRBV3-1 (or the pseudogene TRBV3-2) and TRBJ1-4; 8 bases line up with TRBD1. The CDR3 runs to 16 residues. Per germline, CDR1 LGHDT and CDR2 YNNKEL (reference sequence). With 3 bases clipped from V and 1 base from J, the junction kept 4 bases outside the gene matches. The CDR3 DNA reads TGTGCCAGCAGCCAGCGACAGGGGCGAACTAATGAAAAACTGTTTTTT. Its translation is CASSQRQGRTNEKLFF.

The chain links TRBV6-5 to TRBJ1-1; 7 bases align to TRBD1. The germline V gene encodes CDR1 MNHEY and CDR2 SVGAGI. Losses at the gene ends were 1 base for V and 7 bases for J; bases not matched to a gene: 6. This CDR3 has 14 amino acids. For the CDR3, the DNA is TGTGCCAGCAGTTACTTTCAGGGGGAATTTGAAGCTTTCTTT. Protein product: CASSYFQGEFEAFF.

The genes are TRBV6-5 and TRBJ2-1; D is unclear. Germline V gene sequence: CDR1 MNHEY, CDR2 SVGAGI. With 8 bases removed from V and 7 bases from J, the gap between germline ends came to 18 bases. The length of the CDR3 is 14 residues. CDR3: CASRQWPEVNEQFF. CDR3 coding DNA: TGTGCCAGCCGCCAATGGCCAGAGGTAAATGAGCAGTTCTTC.

CDR3 sequence: CASSQVAGEKLFF. As DNA, the CDR3 is TGCGCCAGCAGCCAAGTGGCAGGGGAAAAACTGTTTTTT. The rearrangement uses TRBV4-1 and TRBJ1-4, with D tentatively TRBD1 (5 bases). The germline V gene has CDR1 MGHRA and CDR2 YSYEKL. The CDR3 runs 13 residues. Trimming stripped 1 base from V and 8 bases from J, with 8 bases between.

The chain recombines TRBV15 with TRBJ1-2, with D perhaps TRBD1 (5 bases). Germline V gene data show CDR1 as LNHNV and CDR2 as YYDKDF (reference sequence). Trimming took 3 bases from V and 2 from J, leaving 13 bases between them. The CDR3 extends over 15 amino acids. The CDR3 DNA is TGTGCCACCAGCAGGCTACTCGGGGGGAACTATGGCTACACCTTC. Amino acid sequence: CATSRLLGGNYGYTF.

The rearrangement joins TRBV2 to TRBJ2-7, with TRBD2 matching 8 bases. The germline V gene encodes CDR1 SNHLY and CDR2 FYNNEI. This CDR3 has 14 amino acids. The J segment lost 3 bases and the V segment lost 3 bases, leaving 4 bases of the junction unmatched. The CDR3 DNA sequence: TGTGCCAGCAGTGACTCGCTAGCGGGCTACGAGCAGTACTTC. Protein product: CASSDSLAGYEQYF. Looking up the rest from reference TRBV2 and TRBJ2-7 gives the full variable domain: EPEVTQTPSHQVTQMGQEVILRCVPISNHLYFYWYRQILGQKVEFLVSFYNNEISEKSEIFDDQFSVERPDGSNFTLKIRSTKLEDSAMYFCASSDSLAGYEQYFGPGTRLTVT.

The chain uses TRBV11-2 and TRBJ1-2; D not resolved. Trimming removed 5 bases from V and 2 bases from J, with 9 bases in between. This CDR3 has 13 residues. Germline V gene lookup returns CDR1 SGHAT and CDR2 FQNNGV. DNA of the CDR3: TGTGCCAGCAGCCCTGACTGGAACTATGGCTACACCTTC. It translates to CASSPDWNYGYTF.

The chain joins TRBV30 to TRBJ1-4; 7 nucleotides match TRBD1. CDR1 GTSNPN and CDR2 SVGIG come from the germline V gene (reference sequence). Germline trimming cut 3 bases from V and 4 bases from J; bases unmatched to any gene: 8. This CDR3 region has 15 residues. The CDR3 protein is CAWSVQGYSNEKLFF. The DNA of the CDR3 is TGTGCCTGGAGCGTACAGGGGTATAGTAATGAAAAACTGTTTTTT.